This entry lists 17 T cell receptor beta chains sequenced from one sample in a study of blood T cells in healthy people across ages. With a J-beta primer mix and a sample-barcoded 5' primer, a second PCR ran about 7 to 12 cycles. One entry per CDR3 protein, called by TCRdb with MiXCR from the 5' RACE reads. The sample lists about 2 million distinct CDR3 sequences, less than 50% occurring once. The sample was blood. These receptor sequences come from a woman between 35 and 50 years old in good health.

The chain uses TRBV14 and TRBJ1-2; unclear D gene. The V and J ends lost 4 bases and 2 bases respectively, with 8 bases between them. This CDR3 has 13 residues. Germline CDR1 and CDR2: SGHDN and FVKESK. The CDR3 nucleotides read TGTGCCAGCAGCCCGGCATTGAACTATGGCTACACCTTC. Its protein is CASSPALNYGYTF. Variable domain in full (rest from reference TRBV14 and TRBJ1-2): EAGVTQFPSHSVIEKGQTVTLRCDPISGHDNLYWYRRVMGKEIKFLLHFVKESKQDESGMPNNRFLAERTGGTYSTLKVQPAELEDSGVYFCASSPALNYGYTFGSGTRLTVV.

This clonotype was seen only a few times. V usage is TRBV20-1 and J usage is TRBJ1-2, with 7 bases identical to TRBD1. V lost 5 bases to trimming and J lost 1 base; unmatched junction nucleotides: 13. Germline loops: CDR1 DFQATT, CDR2 SNEGSKA (reference sequence). This CDR3 has 16 residues. CDR3 sequence: CSARKQGRGDNYGYTF. The CDR3 bases are TGCAGTGCTCGGAAACAGGGGAGGGGTGATAACTATGGCTACACCTTC.

CDR3 residues: CASSSYRATNEKLFF. In nucleotides, the CDR3 is TGTGCCAGCAGCTCATACAGGGCAACTAATGAAAAACTGTTTTTT. The J gene is TRBJ1-4, the V gene TRBV7-9; the D gene is possibly TRBD1 (6 bases). Germline loops: CDR1 SEHNR, CDR2 FQNEAQ (reference sequence). The CDR3 sequence is 15 residues long. V was cut by 4 bases and J by 0 bases, with 9 bases left in between.

This sequence joins TRBV6-2 or TRBV6-3 and TRBJ2-5; a possible D gene is TRBD2 (5 bases). This CDR3 comprises 15 residues. CDR1 and CDR2 (germline): MNHEY, SVGEGT. V was pared by 7 bases and J by 0 bases, with 15 bases between. The CDR3 is CASKPSLAHQETQYF. The DNA of the CDR3 is TGTGCCAGCAAACCCTCGCTAGCTCACCAAGAGACCCAGTACTTC.

This clonotype has a handful of counts. The chain recombines TRBV5-1 with TRBJ2-1; D unresolved. The CDR3 contains 15 residues. Trimming shortened V by 2 bases and J by 5 bases, and 14 bases separated the two germline ends. Germline V CDR1 and CDR2: SGHRS, YFSETQ. CDR3 nucleotides: TGCGCCAGCAGCTTTTTGGACGTTGGAAACAATGAGCAGTTCTTC. Protein product: CASSFLDVGNNEQFF.

This clonotype showed up just a few times. The chain uses TRBV20-1 and TRBJ2-3, with TRBD1 as a possible D gene (5 bases). Germline assignment: CDR1 DFQATT and CDR2 SNEGSKA (reference sequence). The CDR3 covers 18 residues. V was shortened by 0 bases and J by 1 base, with 20 bases between the two germline ends. The CDR3 DNA is TGCAGTGCTAGAGATGGACAACCAGCGCTACCCCGCACAGATACGCAGTATTTT. It translates to CSARDGQPALPRTDTQYF.

The J gene is TRBJ2-3, the V gene TRBV29-1, with 7 bases that match TRBD1. The V gene's germline CDR1 is SQVTM and CDR2 ANQGSEA. V trimming: 7 bases; J trimming: 14 bases; junction bases outside the gene matches: 12. The CDR3 is 11 amino acids. CDR3: CSAKTGWAPYF. DNA for the CDR3: TGCAGCGCCAAGACAGGGTGGGCACCGTATTTT.

There are a few counts of this clonotype. The V gene is TRBV27, the J gene TRBJ1-2; D is undetermined. Germline CDR1 is MNHEY and CDR2 is SMNVEV (reference sequence). There are 14 residues in the CDR3. Trimming removed 0 bases at V and 5 bases at J, with 10 bases between. This CDR3 reads CASSLSKTTYGYTF. The CDR3 nucleotides are TGTGCCAGCAGTTTATCGAAGACGACATATGGCTACACCTTC.

As concerns this clonotype: An end of the junction differs from the germline gene, which may be a read error. V and J are TRBV20-1 and TRBJ2-3; TRBD2 agrees at 11 bases. Germline loops: CDR1 DFQATT, CDR2 SNEGSKA (reference sequence). The CDR3 consists of 19 residues. As DNA, the CDR3 is TGCAGTGCCAGAGGTCTCTTTATAGCGGGAGGGGGTAAGACAGATACGCAGTATTTT. Residues: CSARGLFIAGGGKTDTQYF.

This clonotype was seen a handful of times. This chain links TRBV4-3 with TRBJ2-4; D gene unclear. This CDR3 is built from 13 residues. Germline CDR1 is LGHNA and CDR2 is YSLEER. V was trimmed by 0 bases and J by 4 bases, leaving 4 bases between them. Here the CDR3 reads CASSQDIKNIQYF. CDR3 coding DNA: TGCGCCAGCAGCCAAGATATTAAAAACATTCAGTACTTC.

Comments on this clonotype: The DNA is omitted, as the CDR3 cannot be located on it reliably, and the CDR3 follows TCRdb's listing. This chain connects TRBV7-8 to TRBJ1-2; the table's TRBD1 call for D was not verified on the DNA. The CDR3 is 22 residues long, ends included. CDR1 is SGHVS, CDR2 FQNEAQ, per germline. This chain's CDR3 is CASSLGRGTSYNEQYFGPGYTF.

The J gene is TRBJ1-2, the V gene TRBV9; D might be TRBD1 (5 bases). The length of the CDR3 is 14 residues. Trimming removed 4 bases from V and 4 bases from J, with 14 bases in between. Germline CDR1 reads SGDLS; CDR2 reads YYNGEE. CDR3 region: CASSPDGTSYGYTF. CDR3 sequence (DNA): TGTGCCAGCAGCCCGGACGGGACTAGCTATGGCTACACCTTC.

V usage is TRBV9 and J usage is TRBJ2-5; a weak D match, TRBD1 (5 bases). Trimming left V 2 bases short and J 5 bases short, with 22 bases between. This CDR3 has 17 residues. Germline V gene data show CDR1 as SGDLS and CDR2 as YYNGEE. The DNA of the CDR3 is TGTGCCAGCAGCGTCGCAGGGTGCAATTTACCTCGCGAGACCCAGTACTTC. This gives the protein CASSVAGCNLPRETQYF.

Turning to this clonotype: A read error may produce the germline difference seen at one junction end. The chain employs TRBV5-1 and TRBJ2-3; D might be TRBD1 (6 bases). Germline V gene sequence: CDR1 SGHRS, CDR2 YFSETQ. The CDR3 has 13 residues. Here the CDR3 reads CAGSPGGTDTQYF. DNA of the CDR3: TGCGCCGGCAGCCCAGGGGGCACAGATACGCAGTATTTT.

This sequence joins TRBV29-1 and TRBJ2-3; TRBD2 matches 11 bases. Germline CDR1 reads SQVTM; CDR2 reads ANQGSEA. This CDR3 contains 15 residues. V lost 3 bases, J lost 0 bases, and 2 bases stayed unmatched. Here the CDR3 reads CSVEGTSGSTDTQYF. The CDR3 bases are TGCAGCGTTGAGGGGACTAGCGGTAGCACAGATACGCAGTATTTT.

The chain joins TRBV4-3 to TRBJ1-5, with D perhaps TRBD1 (5 bases). Trimming left V 2 bases short and J 5 bases short, with 10 bases between. Germline lookup yields CDR1 LGHNA and CDR2 YSLEER. The CDR3 sequence is 14 residues long. Here the CDR3 DNA reads TGCGCCAGCAGCCAATCTACAGGAGATCAGCCCCAGCATTTT. It yields the protein CASSQSTGDQPQHF.

The chain uses TRBV7-2 and TRBJ2-5; weak D call: TRBD1 (7 bases). From germline, CDR1 is SGHTA and CDR2 FQGNSA. Trimming stripped 8 bases from V and 0 bases from J, with 19 bases between. This CDR3 contains 16 residues. DNA for the CDR3: TGTGCCAGCGCTGGGTTCGGGGGACAGTACCAAGAGACCCAGTACTTC. Amino acids: CASAGFGGQYQETQYF.